This T cell receptor beta chain was recovered during a study of T-cell memory formation after mild COVID-19. Study-level results: Memory from before infection featured some responding clones, which suggests cross-reactive memory joined. Contracting CD4+ clones lay largely in CM and EM, with CD8+ ones residing in EMRA.

With constant-segment primers, 5'RACE yielded cDNA libraries of TCR alpha and TCR beta that carried sample barcodes and UMIs. TCRdb itself ran the 5' RACE reads through MiXCR, one entry per CDR3 protein. Here the sample spans some 120,000 distinct CDR3 sequences, more than 15% being singletons. Comment on this clonotype: Antigen unknown.

Trimming shortened V by 7 bases and J by 4 bases, and 17 bases separated the two germline ends. The CDR3 is 15 amino acids. The germline V gene encodes CDR1 MNHNS and CDR2 SASEGT. The J gene is TRBJ2-1, the V gene TRBV6-1; D perhaps matches TRBD1 (6 bases). The origin of this receptor is a man aged 18 to 30 who had mild COVID-19 (a few samples of this study predate the infection). Cell type and time point are not known. The source material was PBMCs or a T cell subset sorted from them (not recorded which). CDR3 sequence reads: CASTRDTYQYNEQFF. CDR3 nucleotide sequence: TGTGCCAGCACCCGGGACACGTACCAGTACAATGAGCAGTTCTTC.